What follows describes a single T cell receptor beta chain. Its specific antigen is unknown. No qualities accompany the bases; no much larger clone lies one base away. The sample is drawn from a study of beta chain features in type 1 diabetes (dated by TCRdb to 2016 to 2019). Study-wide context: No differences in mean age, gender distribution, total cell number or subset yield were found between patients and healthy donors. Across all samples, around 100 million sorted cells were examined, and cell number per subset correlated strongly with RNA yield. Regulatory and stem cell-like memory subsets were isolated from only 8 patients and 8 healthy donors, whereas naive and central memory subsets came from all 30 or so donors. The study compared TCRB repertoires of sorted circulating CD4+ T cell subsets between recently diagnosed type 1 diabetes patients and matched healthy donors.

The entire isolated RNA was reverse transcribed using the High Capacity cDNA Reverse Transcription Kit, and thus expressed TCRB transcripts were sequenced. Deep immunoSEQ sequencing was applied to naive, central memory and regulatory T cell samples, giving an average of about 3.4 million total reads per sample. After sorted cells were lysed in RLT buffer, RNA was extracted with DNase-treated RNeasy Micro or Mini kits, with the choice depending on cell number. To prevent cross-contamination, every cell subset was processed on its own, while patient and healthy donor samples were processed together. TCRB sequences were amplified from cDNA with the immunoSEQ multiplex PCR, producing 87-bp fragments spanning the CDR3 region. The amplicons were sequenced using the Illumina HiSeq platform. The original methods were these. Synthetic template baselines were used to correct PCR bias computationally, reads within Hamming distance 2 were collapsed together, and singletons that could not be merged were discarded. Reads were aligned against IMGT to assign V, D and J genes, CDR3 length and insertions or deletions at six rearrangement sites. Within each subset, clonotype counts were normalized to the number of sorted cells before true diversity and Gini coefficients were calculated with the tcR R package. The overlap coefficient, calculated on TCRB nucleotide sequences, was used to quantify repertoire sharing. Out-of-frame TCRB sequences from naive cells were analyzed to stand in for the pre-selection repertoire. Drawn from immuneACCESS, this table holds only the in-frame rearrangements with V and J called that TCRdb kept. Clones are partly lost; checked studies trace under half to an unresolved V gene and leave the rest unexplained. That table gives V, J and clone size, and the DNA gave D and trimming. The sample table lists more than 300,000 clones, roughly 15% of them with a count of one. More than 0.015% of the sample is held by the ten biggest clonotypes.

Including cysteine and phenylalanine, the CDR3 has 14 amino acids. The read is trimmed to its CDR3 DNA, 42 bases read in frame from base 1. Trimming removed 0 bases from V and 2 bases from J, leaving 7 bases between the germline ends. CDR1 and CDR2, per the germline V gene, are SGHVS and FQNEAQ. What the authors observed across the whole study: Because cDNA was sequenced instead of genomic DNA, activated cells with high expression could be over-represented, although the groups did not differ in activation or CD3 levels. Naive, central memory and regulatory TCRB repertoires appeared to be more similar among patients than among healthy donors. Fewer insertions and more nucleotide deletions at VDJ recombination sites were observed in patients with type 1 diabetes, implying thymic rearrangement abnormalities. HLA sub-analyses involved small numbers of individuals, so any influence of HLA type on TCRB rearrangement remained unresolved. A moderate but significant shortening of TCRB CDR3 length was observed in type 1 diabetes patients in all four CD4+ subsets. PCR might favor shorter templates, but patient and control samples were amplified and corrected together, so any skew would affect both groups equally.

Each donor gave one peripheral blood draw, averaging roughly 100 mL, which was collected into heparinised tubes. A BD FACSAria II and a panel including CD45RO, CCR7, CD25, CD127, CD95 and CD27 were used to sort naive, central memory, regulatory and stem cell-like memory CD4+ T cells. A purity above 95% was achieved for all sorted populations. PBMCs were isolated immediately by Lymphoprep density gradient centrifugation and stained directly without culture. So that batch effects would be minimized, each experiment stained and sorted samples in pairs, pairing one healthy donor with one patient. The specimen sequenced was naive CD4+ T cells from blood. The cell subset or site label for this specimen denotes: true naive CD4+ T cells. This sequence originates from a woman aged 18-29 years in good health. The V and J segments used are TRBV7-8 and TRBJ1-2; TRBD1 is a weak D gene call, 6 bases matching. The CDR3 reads CASSLARGNYGYTF. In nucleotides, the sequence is TGTGCCAGCAGCTTAGCGAGGGGGAACTATGGCTACACCTTC.